This T cell receptor beta chain originates from a study of T cell responses to AZD1222 COVID-19 vaccine. Study findings and constraints: With two AZD1222 doses given, Spike-specific TCR breadth and depth both rose. White British people made up most donors, females outnumbered males, and clonal diversity was possibly underestimated. At baseline, just six AZD1222 recipients tested seropositive.

Worth noting for this clone: Its antigen remains unidentified.

The protocol was immunoSEQ multiplex PCR, while the TCRdb copy is restricted to in-frame clones and leaves out a portion. The profile shows over 200,000 clones, approximately 94% of them singletons. This CDR3 is 18 amino acids long. Material: peripheral blood, obtained 28 days after the second dose of the MenACWY control vaccine. The rearrangement uses TRBV21-1 and TRBJ1-5. TRBV21-1 is deemed a pseudogene. The clonotype was recovered from an adult who received the MenACWY meningococcal vaccine as a control. The CDR3 sequence: CASSKGPRGGKRNQPQHF. The CDR3 bases are TGTGCCAGCAGCAAAGGCCCCCGTGGGGGGAAACGCAATCAGCCCCAGCATTTT.